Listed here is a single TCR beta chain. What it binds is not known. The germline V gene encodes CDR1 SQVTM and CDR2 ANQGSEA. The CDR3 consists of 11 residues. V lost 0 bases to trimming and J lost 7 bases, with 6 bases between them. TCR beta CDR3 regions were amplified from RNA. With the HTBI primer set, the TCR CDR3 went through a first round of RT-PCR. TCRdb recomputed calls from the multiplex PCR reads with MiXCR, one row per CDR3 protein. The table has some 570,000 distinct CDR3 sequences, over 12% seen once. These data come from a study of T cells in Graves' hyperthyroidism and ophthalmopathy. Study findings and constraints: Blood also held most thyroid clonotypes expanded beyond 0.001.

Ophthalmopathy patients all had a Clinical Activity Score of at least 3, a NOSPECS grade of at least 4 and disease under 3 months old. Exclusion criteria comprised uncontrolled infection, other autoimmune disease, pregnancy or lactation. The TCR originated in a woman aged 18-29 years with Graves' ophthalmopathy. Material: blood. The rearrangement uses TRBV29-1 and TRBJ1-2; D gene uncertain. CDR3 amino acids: CSVEDRAGYTF. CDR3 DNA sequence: TGCAGCGTTGAAGATCGGGCTGGCTACACCTTC.